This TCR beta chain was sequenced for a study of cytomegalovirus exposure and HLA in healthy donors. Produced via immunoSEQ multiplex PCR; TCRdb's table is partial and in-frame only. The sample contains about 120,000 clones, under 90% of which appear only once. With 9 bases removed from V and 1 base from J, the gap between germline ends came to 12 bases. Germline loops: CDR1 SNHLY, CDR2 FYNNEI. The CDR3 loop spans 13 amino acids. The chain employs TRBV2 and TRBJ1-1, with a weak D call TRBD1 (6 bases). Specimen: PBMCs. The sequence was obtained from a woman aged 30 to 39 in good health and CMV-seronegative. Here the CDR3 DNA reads TGTGCCAGTAAGACAGGAGGGAACACTGAAGCTTTCTTT. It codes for CASKTGGNTEAFF.